What follows are 24 T cell receptor beta chains derived from one specimen sequenced in a study of blood T cell repertoires in COVID-19. TCRdb's copy holds only in-frame clones and misses some; the assay was immunoSEQ multiplex PCR. The table includes some 300,000 clones, about 90% detected once. The specimen sequenced was PBMCs or T cells enriched from blood (not recorded which). The receptors shown here come from a woman between 25 and 40 years old who had recovered from COVID-19.

This rearrangement joins TRBV27 to TRBJ2-1, with D maybe TRBD1 (6 bases). Trimming left V 3 bases short and J 10 bases short, with 13 bases between. CDR3 length equals 13 residues. Germline-derived CDR1 and CDR2 are MNHEY and SMNVEV (reference sequence). The CDR3 DNA is TGTGCCAGCAGTTTGGGTGGGGGCTGGGAGCAGTTCTTC. It translates to CASSLGGGWEQFF.

The J gene is TRBJ2-2, the V gene TRBV10-3; a weak D match, TRBD2 (5 bases). The CDR3 runs 14 residues. In germline, CDR1 is ENHRY, CDR2 SYGVKD. V was trimmed by 2 bases and J by 5 bases, leaving 9 bases between them. The CDR3 sequence: CAISEVEGTGELFF. CDR3 nucleotides: TGTGCCATCAGTGAGGTTGAGGGAACCGGGGAGCTGTTTTTT.

The chain is built from TRBV30 and TRBJ1-2; no clear D gene. This CDR3 is 13 amino acids long. V was clipped by 0 bases and J by 4 bases, with 9 bases between them. Germline-derived CDR1 and CDR2 are GTSNPN and SVGIG (reference sequence). CDR3 coding DNA: TGTGCCTGGAGTGTACAACCTGGCTATGGCTACACCTTC. This codes for CAWSVQPGYGYTF.

The genes are TRBV4-1 and TRBJ1-5; 8 bases match TRBD1. The CDR3 consists of 15 residues. Trimming removed 0 bases from V and 5 bases from J; junction bases left unmatched: 3. Germline V CDR1 and CDR2: MGHRA, YSYEKL. The CDR3 bases are TGCGCCAGCAGCCAAGAAGCGACAGGGGATCAGCCCCAGCATTTT. It translates to CASSQEATGDQPQHF.

The genes are TRBV27 and TRBJ2-1; 12 bases match TRBD2. Germline CDR1 reads MNHEY; CDR2 reads SMNVEV (reference sequence). The junction had 7 bases not matched to a gene; V was cut back by 4 bases and J by 0 bases. This CDR3 contains 18 residues. The CDR3 DNA follows: TGTGCCAGCAGTTCCCTAGCGGGAGGGCTGTACTCCTACAATGAGCAGTTCTTC. As protein: CASSSLAGGLYSYNEQFF.

V is TRBV28 and J is TRBJ2-7, with D tentatively TRBD1 (5 bases). V was clipped by 8 bases and J by 5 bases, with 19 bases between them. CDR1 MDHEN and CDR2 SYDVKM come from the germline V gene. The CDR3 has 14 amino acids. The CDR3, as DNA: TGTGCCAGCGCCGACAGAGCTGCTATCCACGAGCAGTACTTC. The encoded protein is CASADRAAIHEQYF.

The genes are TRBV6-2 or TRBV6-3 and TRBJ2-5; D possibly corresponds to TRBD1 (6 bases). V gave up 2 bases and J gave up 1 base, with 11 bases separating them. Germline CDR1 reads MNHEY; CDR2 reads SVGEGT. The CDR3 spans 15 residues. CDR3 sequence (DNA): TGTGCCAGCAGTTACCCGGACAGTCTCCAAGAGACCCAGTACTTC. Translating it yields CASSYPDSLQETQYF.

This chain links TRBV2 with TRBJ2-7; D remains unclear. Germline CDR1 and CDR2: SNHLY and FYNNEI. This CDR3 contains 13 residues. V lost 6 bases and J 10 bases, leaving 19 bases between the germline ends. CDR3 DNA: TGTGCCAGCAGCGGCGGCGGCCCACCCATCCAGTACTTC. The encoded protein is CASSGGGPPIQYF.

This clone has only one observation. The chain employs TRBV4-2 and TRBJ2-1; D gene uncertain. Trimming removed 0 bases at V and 9 bases at J, with 15 bases between. The CDR3 has 15 amino acids. The germline V gene encodes CDR1 LGHNA and CDR2 YNFKEQ. The CDR3: CASSQDLLVSFEQFF. For the CDR3, the DNA is TGTGCCAGCAGCCAAGACTTGCTAGTTAGCTTTGAGCAGTTCTTC.

The chain joins TRBV5-1 to TRBJ2-5; 9 bases map to TRBD2. Per germline, CDR1 SGHRS and CDR2 YFSETQ. This CDR3 is 16 amino acids long. After removal of 1 base from V and 4 bases from J, the junction contained 8 bases not matched to a gene. CDR3 sequence (DNA): TGCGCCAGCAGCTTGTACAGCGGGAGGTATACAGAGACCCAGTACTTC. It specifies CASSLYSGRYTETQYF.

With respect to this clone: One end of the junction varies from germline; a read error may be responsible. The chain recombines TRBV7-7 with TRBJ1-2, with 8 nucleotides matching TRBD1. This CDR3 contains 15 residues. Germline CDR1 reads SSHAT; CDR2 reads FNYEAQ (reference sequence). CDR3 protein: CASSLIRGLHYGYTF. Written as DNA, the CDR3 is TGTGCTAGCAGCTTGATCAGGGGGCTCCACTATGGCTACACCTTC.

V gene TRBV7-9 combines with J gene TRBJ2-1, with 7 bases identical to TRBD1. The CDR3 has 15 amino acids. From germline, CDR1 is SEHNR and CDR2 FQNEAQ (reference sequence). Trimming took 1 base from V and 4 from J; bases not matched to a gene: 4. The CDR3 nucleotides are TGTGCCAGCAGCTTAGGGCAGGGGGTGTACAATGAGCAGTTCTTC. Amino acid sequence: CASSLGQGVYNEQFF.

The chain couples TRBV9 to TRBJ2-1, with 10 bases identical to TRBD2. The germline V gene encodes CDR1 SGDLS and CDR2 YYNGEE. This CDR3 comprises 14 residues. Trimming removed 0 bases from V and 10 bases from J; junction bases left unmatched: 4. This chain's CDR3 is CASSVGDSGREQFF. The CDR3 DNA reads TGTGCCAGCAGCGTAGGCGATAGCGGGAGGGAGCAGTTCTTC.

This chain connects TRBV27 to TRBJ2-7; D gene unclear. CDR1 and CDR2 from the germline V gene are MNHEY and SMNVEV (reference sequence). V lost 3 bases to trimming and J lost 0 bases, with 6 bases between them. The CDR3 loop spans 13 amino acids. CDR3 protein: CASSFLDSYEQYF. CDR3 DNA sequence: TGTGCCAGCAGTTTCCTAGACTCCTACGAGCAGTACTTC.

The chain employs TRBV12-3 or TRBV12-4 and TRBJ1-3; D not resolved. Trimming pared 4 bases from V and 5 bases from J, leaving 9 bases between. The CDR3 has 13 amino acids. The CDR3: CASSSGRRNTIYF. The DNA for the CDR3 is TGTGCCAGCAGTTCAGGCCGTCGAAACACCATATATTTT.

The chain carries TRBV9 and TRBJ1-5, with 8 bases aligning to TRBD1. V trimming: 4 bases; J trimming: 7 bases; junction bases outside the gene matches: 13. CDR1 is SGDLS and CDR2 is YYNGEE in the germline V gene. The CDR3 has 16 amino acids. The CDR3 DNA sequence: TGTGCCAGCAGCACCAAAAACAGGGGGGGCGGGCAGCCCCAGCATTTT. Its protein product is CASSTKNRGGGQPQHF.

The CDR3 is CASSLGTSRNYEQYF. The CDR3 coding sequence is TGCGCCAGCAGCTTGGGGACTAGCAGAAACTACGAGCAGTACTTC. V usage is TRBV5-1 and J usage is TRBJ2-7, with 8 nucleotides matching TRBD2. This CDR3 is built from 15 residues. CDR1 is SGHRS and CDR2 is YFSETQ in the germline V gene. Germline trimming cut 0 bases from V and 3 bases from J; bases unmatched to any gene: 5. Supplemented by reference TRBV5-1 and TRBJ2-7, the full variable domain reads KAGVTQTPRYLIKTRGQQVTLSCSPISGHRSVSWYQQTPGQGLQFLFEYFSETQRNKGNFPGRFSGRQFSNSRSEMNVSTLELGDSALYLCASSLGTSRNYEQYFGPGTRLTVT.

This chain joins TRBV3-1 (or the pseudogene TRBV3-2) and TRBJ2-1, with 7 bases that match TRBD1. J gave up 9 bases and V 5 bases, and 10 bases lay outside the gene matches. CDR1 is LGHDT, CDR2 YNNKEL, per germline (reference sequence). The CDR3 has 14 amino acids. Here the CDR3 DNA reads TGTGCCAGCAGCAGACAGGGTTATGAGGTTGAGCAGTTCTTC. Its translation is CASSRQGYEVEQFF.

The chain links TRBV28 to TRBJ1-2, with D possibly being TRBD1 (6 bases). This CDR3 contains 16 residues. The V gene's germline CDR1 is MDHEN and CDR2 SYDVKM. The V end was cut by 2 bases, the J end by 2 bases, with 15 bases between. The CDR3 here is CASSLLPGVPNYGYTF. The DNA of the CDR3 is TGTGCCAGCAGTTTACTCCCAGGGGTCCCAAACTATGGCTACACCTTC.

The chain joins TRBV10-3 to TRBJ1-2; the match to TRBD1 covers 8 bases. V lost 5 bases and J lost 4; bases outside the gene matches: 12. The CDR3 is 16 residues long. Germline loops: CDR1 ENHRY, CDR2 SYGVKD. CDR3 DNA sequence: TGTGCCATCAGTAAACAAACGAGACAGGGGAGCTATGGCTACACCTTC. It specifies CAISKQTRQGSYGYTF.

This clone has only one observation. This chain uses TRBV10-1 with TRBJ1-2, with D possibly being TRBD1 (6 bases). V was shortened by 5 bases and J by 5 bases, with 12 bases between the two germline ends. Germline V gene sequence: CDR1 WNHNN, CDR2 SYGVQD (reference sequence). The CDR3 extends over 13 amino acids. The CDR3 protein is CASSNDRPYGYTF. The CDR3 DNA reads TGCGCCAGCAGTAACGACAGGCCTTATGGCTACACCTTC.

The chain recombines TRBV5-1 with TRBJ1-6, with D possibly matching TRBD1 (5 bases). CDR3 size: 13 residues. V lost 4 bases, J lost 7 bases, and 9 bases lay in between. CDR1 and CDR2 from the germline V gene are SGHRS and YFSETQ. The CDR3 here is CASSPRGNSPLHF. CDR3 sequence (DNA): TGCGCCAGCAGCCCTCGGGGGAATTCACCCCTCCACTTT.

The sample holds one count of this clone. V and J are TRBV9 and TRBJ2-2; D not resolved. V was clipped by 0 bases and J by 6 bases, with 12 bases between them. Germline V gene lookup returns CDR1 SGDLS and CDR2 YYNGEE. The CDR3 length is 15 residues. The chain's CDR3 is CASSVGPPGAGELFF. DNA of the CDR3: TGTGCCAGCAGCGTAGGCCCCCCGGGTGCCGGGGAGCTGTTTTTT.

The chain combines TRBV19 with TRBJ1-1; 10 bases align to TRBD1. J was trimmed by 6 bases and V by 8 bases; bases with no gene match: 9. Per the germline V gene, CDR1 is LNHDA and CDR2 is SQIVND (reference sequence). The CDR3 runs 14 residues. The CDR3 protein is CASRDRGLSPEAFF. The CDR3 DNA sequence: TGTGCCAGTCGGGACAGGGGCCTTTCGCCTGAAGCTTTCTTT.